Reported below is one TCR beta chain. All of the isolated RNA was reverse transcribed, so expressed TCRB transcripts were sequenced. Sequencing was performed with immunoSEQ multiplex PCR; in TCRdb, only in-frame clones are kept and a portion is missing. The profile shows hundreds of thousands of clones, around 28% of them singletons. This specimen belongs to a study of beta chain features in type 1 diabetes. Based on CD45RO/CCR7/CD25/CD127/CD95/CD27, CD4+ regulatory, stem cell-like memory, naive and central memory cells were sorted. The CDR3 sequence is 12 residues long. In germline, CDR1 is MNHNY, CDR2 SVGAGI (reference sequence). Between the trimmed V and J ends, which lost 8 bases and 4 bases, there was a span of 10 bases.

This receptor was taken from a man younger than 35 in good health. The sample consisted of naive CD4+ T cells from blood. The V and J genes are TRBV6-6 and TRBJ2-3; no definite D call. This chain's CDR3 is CASDLGADTQYF. CDR3 sequence (DNA): TGTGCCAGCGATTTAGGAGCAGATACGCAGTATTTT.